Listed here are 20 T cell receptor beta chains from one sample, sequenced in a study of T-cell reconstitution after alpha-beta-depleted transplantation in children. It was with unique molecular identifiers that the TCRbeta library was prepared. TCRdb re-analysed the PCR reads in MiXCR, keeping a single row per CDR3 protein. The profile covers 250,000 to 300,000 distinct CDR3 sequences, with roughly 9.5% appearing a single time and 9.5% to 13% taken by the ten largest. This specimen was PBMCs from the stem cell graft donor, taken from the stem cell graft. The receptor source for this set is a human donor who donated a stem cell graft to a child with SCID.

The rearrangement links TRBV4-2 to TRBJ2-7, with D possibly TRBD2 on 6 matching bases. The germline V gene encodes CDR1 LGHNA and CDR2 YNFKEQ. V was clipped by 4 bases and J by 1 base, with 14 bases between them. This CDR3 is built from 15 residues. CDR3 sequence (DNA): TGTGCCAGCAGCCCTCCCGGGACTGGATCCTACGAGCAGTACTTC. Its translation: CASSPPGTGSYEQYF.

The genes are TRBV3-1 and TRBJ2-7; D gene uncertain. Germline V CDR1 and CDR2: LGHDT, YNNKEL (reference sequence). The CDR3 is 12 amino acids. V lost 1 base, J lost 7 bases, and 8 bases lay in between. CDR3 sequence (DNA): TGTGCCAGCAGCCAAGGGTGGCGAGAGCAGTACTTC. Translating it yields CASSQGWREQYF.

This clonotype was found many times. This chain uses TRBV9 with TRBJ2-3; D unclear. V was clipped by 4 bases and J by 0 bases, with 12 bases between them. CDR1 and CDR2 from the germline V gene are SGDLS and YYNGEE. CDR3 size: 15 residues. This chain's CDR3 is CASSPVGGSTDTQYF. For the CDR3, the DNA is TGTGCCAGCAGCCCAGTCGGTGGGAGCACAGATACGCAGTATTTT.

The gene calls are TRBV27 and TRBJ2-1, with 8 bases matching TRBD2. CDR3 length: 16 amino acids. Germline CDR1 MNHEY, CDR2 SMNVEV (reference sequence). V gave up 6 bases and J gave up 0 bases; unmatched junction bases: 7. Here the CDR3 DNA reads TGTGCCAGCAGACCGGGGGGGGGGAGCTCCTACAATGAGCAGTTCTTC. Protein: CASRPGGGSSYNEQFF.

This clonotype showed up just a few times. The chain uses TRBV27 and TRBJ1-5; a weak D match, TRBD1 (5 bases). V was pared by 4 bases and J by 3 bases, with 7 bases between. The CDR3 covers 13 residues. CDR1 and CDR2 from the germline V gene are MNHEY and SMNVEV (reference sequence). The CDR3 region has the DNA TGTGCCAGCAGTTGGACAAACAATCAGCCCCAGCATTTT. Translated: CASSWTNNQPQHF.

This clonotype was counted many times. CDR3 DNA sequence: TGCAGTGCTAGAGACGCTAGCGGGGGGTATCCCTACGAGCAGTACTTC. Protein: CSARDASGGYPYEQYF. The rearrangement joins TRBV20-1 to TRBJ2-7, with 11 bases lining up with TRBD2. The junction had 6 bases not matched to a gene; V was cut back by 0 bases and J by 2 bases. The length of the CDR3 is 16 residues. CDR1 and CDR2 (germline): DFQATT, SNEGSKA (reference sequence).

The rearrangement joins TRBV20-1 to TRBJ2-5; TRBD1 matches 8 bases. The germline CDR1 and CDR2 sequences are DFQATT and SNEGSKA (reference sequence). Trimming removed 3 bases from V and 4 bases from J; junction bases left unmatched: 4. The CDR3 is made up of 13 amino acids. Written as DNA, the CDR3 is TGCAGTGCTAGCAGGGGGCCTTCAGAGACCCAGTACTTC. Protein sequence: CSASRGPSETQYF.

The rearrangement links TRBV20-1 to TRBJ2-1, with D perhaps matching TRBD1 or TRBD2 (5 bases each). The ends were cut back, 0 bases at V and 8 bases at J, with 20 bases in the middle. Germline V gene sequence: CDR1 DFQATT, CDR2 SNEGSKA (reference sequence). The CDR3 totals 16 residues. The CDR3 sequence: CSARDQGPRGLDEQFF. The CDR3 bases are TGCAGTGCTAGAGATCAGGGCCCGAGGGGCCTTGATGAGCAGTTCTTC.

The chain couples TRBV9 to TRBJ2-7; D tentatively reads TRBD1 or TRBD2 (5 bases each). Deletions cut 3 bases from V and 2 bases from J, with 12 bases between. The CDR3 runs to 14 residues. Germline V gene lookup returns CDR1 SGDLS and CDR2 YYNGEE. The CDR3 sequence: CASSATGTAYEQYF. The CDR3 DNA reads TGTGCCAGCAGCGCAACCGGGACCGCCTACGAGCAGTACTTC.

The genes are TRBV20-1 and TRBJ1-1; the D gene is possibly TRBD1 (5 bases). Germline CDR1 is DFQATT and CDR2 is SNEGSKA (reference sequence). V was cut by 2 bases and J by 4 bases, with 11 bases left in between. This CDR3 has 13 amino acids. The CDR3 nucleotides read TGCAGTGCTAGAAGTGTCGGGGGCACTGAAGCTTTCTTT. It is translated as CSARSVGGTEAFF.

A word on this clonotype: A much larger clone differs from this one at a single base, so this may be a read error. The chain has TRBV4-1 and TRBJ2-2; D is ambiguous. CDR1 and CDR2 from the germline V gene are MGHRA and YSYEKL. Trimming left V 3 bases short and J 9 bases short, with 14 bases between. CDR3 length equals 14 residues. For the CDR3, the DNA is TGCGCCAGCAGCCAGACCCACATGGTATGGGAGCTGTTTTTT. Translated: CASSQTHMVWELFF.

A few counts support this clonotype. CDR3 DNA sequence: TGTGCCAGCACCCACAGCAGGAGAACCTTTGAAGCTTTCTTT. This sequence encodes CASTHSRRTFEAFF. V gene TRBV12-3 or TRBV12-4 combines with J gene TRBJ1-1, with no clear D. Between the trimmed V and J ends, which lost 7 bases and 7 bases, there was a span of 19 bases. The CDR3 is 14 amino acids.

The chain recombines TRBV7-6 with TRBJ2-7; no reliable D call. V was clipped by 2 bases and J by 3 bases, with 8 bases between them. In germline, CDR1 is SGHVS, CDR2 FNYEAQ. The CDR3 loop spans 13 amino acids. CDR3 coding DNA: TGTGCCAGCAGCTTAAGGAGAGACTACGAGCAGTACTTC. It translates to CASSLRRDYEQYF.

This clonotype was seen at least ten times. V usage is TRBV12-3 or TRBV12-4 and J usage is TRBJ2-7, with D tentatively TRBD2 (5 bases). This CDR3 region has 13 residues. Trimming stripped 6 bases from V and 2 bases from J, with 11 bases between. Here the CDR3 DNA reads TGTGCCAGCAGCTCGGACGGGACCTACGAGCAGTACTTC. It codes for CASSSDGTYEQYF.

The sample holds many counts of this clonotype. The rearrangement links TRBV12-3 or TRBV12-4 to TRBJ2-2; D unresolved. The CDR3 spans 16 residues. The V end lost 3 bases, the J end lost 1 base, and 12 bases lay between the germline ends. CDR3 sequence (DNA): TGTGCCAGCAGTTTTCTACGGCAATTGAACACCGGGGAGCTGTTTTTT. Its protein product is CASSFLRQLNTGELFF.

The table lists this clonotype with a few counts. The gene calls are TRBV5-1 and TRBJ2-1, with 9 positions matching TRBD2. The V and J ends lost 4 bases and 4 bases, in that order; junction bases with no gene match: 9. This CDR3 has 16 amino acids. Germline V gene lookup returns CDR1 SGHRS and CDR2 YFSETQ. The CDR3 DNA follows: TGCGCCAGCAGCGGCGGGGGGACTAGCTCTTACAATGAGCAGTTCTTC. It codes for CASSGGGTSSYNEQFF.

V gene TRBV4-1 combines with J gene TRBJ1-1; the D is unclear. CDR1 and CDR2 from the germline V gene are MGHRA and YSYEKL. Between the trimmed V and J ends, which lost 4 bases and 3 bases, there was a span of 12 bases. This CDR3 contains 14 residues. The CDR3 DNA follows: TGCGCCAGCAGCCCGCCAAACTCCGACACTGAAGCTTTCTTT. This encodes CASSPPNSDTEAFF.

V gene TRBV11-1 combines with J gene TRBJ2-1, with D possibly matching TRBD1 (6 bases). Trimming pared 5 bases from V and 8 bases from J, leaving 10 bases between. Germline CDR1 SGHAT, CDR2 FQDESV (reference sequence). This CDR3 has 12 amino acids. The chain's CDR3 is CASSAQGDEQFF. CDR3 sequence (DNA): TGTGCCAGCAGCGCACAGGGCGATGAGCAGTTCTTC.

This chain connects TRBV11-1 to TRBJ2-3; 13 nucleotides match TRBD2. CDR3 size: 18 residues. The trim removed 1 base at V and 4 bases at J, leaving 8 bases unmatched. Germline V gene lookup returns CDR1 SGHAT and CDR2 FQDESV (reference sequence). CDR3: CASSLGGPGLAGSDTQYF. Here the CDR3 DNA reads TGTGCCAGCAGCTTAGGAGGGCCGGGACTAGCGGGGTCAGATACGCAGTATTTT.

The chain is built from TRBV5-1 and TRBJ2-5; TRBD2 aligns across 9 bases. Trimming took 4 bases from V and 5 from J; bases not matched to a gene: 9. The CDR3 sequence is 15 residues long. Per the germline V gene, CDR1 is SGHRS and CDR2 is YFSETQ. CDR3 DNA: TGCGCCAGCAGCGCGGTGGCTAGCGGGGCGGAGACCCAGTACTTC. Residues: CASSAVASGAETQYF. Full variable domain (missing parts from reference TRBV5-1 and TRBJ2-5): KAGVTQTPRYLIKTRGQQVTLSCSPISGHRSVSWYQQTPGQGLQFLFEYFSETQRNKGNFPGRFSGRQFSNSRSEMNVSTLELGDSALYLCASSAVASGAETQYFGPGTRLLVL.